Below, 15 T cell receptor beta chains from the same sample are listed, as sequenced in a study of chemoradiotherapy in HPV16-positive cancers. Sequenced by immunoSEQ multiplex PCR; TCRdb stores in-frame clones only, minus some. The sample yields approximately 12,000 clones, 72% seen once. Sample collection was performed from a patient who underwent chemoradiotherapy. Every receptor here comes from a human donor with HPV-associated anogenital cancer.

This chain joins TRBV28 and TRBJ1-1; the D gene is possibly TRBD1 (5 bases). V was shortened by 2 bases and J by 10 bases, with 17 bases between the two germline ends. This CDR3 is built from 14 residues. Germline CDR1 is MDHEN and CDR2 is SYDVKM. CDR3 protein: CASSLGGGGKVAFF. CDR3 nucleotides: TGTGCCAGCAGTTTAGGTGGGGGGGGGAAAGTAGCTTTCTTT.

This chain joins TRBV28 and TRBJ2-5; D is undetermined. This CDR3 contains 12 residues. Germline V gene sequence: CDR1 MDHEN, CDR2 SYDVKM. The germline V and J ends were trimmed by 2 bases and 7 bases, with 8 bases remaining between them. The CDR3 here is CASSLVGRTQYF. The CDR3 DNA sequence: TGTGCCAGCAGTTTAGTTGGAAGGACCCAGTACTTC.

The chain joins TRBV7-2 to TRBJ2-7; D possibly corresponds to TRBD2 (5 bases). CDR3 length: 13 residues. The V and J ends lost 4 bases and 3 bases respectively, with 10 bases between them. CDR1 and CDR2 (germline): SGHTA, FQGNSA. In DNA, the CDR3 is TGTGCCAGCAGCTCCGGACGGGGCTACGAGCAGTACTTC. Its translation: CASSSGRGYEQYF.

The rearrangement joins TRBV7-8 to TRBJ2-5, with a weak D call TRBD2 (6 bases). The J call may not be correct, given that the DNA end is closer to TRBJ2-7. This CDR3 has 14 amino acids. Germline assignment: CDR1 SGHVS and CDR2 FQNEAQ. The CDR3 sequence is CASSLMRGSYEQYF. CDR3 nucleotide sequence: TGTGCCAGCAGCTTAATGCGGGGAAGCTACGAGCAGTACTTC.

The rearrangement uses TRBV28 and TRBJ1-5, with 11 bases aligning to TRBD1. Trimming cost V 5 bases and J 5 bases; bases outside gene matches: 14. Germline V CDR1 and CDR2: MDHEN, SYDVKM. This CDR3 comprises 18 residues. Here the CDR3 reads CASSHLIFRTGGDQPQHF. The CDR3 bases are TGTGCCAGCAGTCACCTTATATTTAGGACAGGGGGCGATCAGCCCCAGCATTTT.

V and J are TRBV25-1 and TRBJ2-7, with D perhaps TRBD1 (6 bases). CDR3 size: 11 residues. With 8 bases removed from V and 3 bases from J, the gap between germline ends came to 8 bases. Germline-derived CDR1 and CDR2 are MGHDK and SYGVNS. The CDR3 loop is CASRQVYEQYF. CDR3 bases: TGTGCCAGCCGACAGGTCTACGAGCAGTACTTC.

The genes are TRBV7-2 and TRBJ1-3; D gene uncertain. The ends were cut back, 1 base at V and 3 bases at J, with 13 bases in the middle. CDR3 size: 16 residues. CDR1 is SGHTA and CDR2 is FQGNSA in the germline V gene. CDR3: CASSLDPLVLGNTIYF. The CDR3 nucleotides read TGTGCCAGCAGCTTAGATCCGCTAGTCCTTGGAAACACCATATATTTT.

The CDR3 nucleotides are TGTGCCTGGAGTGTAGGCGGAAGCCAAGAGACCCAGTACTTC. This codes for CAWSVGGSQETQYF. The gene calls are TRBV30 and TRBJ2-5; unclear D gene. V was trimmed by 0 bases and J by 1 base, leaving 9 bases between them. The CDR3 loop spans 14 amino acids. In germline, CDR1 is GTSNPN, CDR2 SVGIG (reference sequence). Drawing the rest from reference TRBV30 and TRBJ2-5, the complete variable domain is SQTIHQWPATLVQPVGSPLSLECTVEGTSNPNLYWYRQAAGRGLQLLFYSVGIGQISSEVPQNLSASRPQDRQFILSSKKLLLSDSGFYLCAWSVGGSQETQYFGPGTRLLVL.

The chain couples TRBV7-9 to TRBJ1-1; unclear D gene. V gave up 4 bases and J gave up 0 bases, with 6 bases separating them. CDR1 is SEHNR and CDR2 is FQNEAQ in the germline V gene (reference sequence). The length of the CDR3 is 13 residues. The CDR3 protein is CASSSGMNTEAFF. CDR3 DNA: TGTGCCAGCAGCTCTGGCATGAACACTGAAGCTTTCTTT.

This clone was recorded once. CDR3 DNA sequence: TGCGCCAGCAGCCAAGATCGTGTAAGCACAGATACGCAGTATTTT. Translating it yields CASSQDRVSTDTQYF. V and J are TRBV4-3 and TRBJ2-3, with D unresolved. The CDR3 runs to 15 residues. Germline CDR1 and CDR2: LGHNA and YSLEER. V was cut by 0 bases and J by 0 bases, with 7 bases left in between.

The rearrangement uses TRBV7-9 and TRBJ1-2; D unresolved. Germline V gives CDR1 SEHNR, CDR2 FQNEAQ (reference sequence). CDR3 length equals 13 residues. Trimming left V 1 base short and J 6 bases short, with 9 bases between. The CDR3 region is CASSLELANGYTF. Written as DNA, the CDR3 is TGTGCCAGCAGCTTAGAACTAGCCAATGGCTACACCTTC.

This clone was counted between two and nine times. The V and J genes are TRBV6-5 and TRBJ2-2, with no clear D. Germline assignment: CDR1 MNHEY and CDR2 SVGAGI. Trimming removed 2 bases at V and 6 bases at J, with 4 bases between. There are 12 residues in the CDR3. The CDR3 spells CASSYEAGELFF. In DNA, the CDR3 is TGTGCCAGCAGTTACGAGGCCGGGGAGCTGTTTTTT.

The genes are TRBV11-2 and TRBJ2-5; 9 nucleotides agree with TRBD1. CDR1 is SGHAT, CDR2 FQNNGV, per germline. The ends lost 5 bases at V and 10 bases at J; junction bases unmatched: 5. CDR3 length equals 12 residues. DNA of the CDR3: TGTGCCAGCAGCCAACGGACAGGGGACCAGTACTTC. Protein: CASSQRTGDQYF.

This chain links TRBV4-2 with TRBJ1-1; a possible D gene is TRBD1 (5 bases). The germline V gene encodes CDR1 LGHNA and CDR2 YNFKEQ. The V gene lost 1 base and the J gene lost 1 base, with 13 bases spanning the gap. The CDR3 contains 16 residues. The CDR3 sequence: CASSQVGQDKNTEAFF. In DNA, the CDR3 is TGTGCCAGCAGCCAAGTCGGGCAGGACAAGAACACTGAAGCTTTCTTT.

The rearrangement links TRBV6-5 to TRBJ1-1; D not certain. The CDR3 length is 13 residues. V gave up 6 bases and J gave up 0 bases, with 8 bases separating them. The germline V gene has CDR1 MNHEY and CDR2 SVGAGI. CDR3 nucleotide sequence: TGTGCCAGCAGCCGGACGGTGAACACTGAAGCTTTCTTT. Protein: CASSRTVNTEAFF.